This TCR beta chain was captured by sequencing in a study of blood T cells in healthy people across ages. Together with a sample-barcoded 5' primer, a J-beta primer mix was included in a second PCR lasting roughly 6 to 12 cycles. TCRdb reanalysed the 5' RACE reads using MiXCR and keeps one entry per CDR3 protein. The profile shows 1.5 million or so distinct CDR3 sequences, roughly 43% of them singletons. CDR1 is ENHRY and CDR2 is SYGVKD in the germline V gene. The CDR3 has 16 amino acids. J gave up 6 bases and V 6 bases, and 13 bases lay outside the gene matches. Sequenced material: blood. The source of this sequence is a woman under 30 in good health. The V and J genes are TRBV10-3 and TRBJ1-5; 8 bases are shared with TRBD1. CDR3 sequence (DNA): TGTGCCATCAGCCCCGCCAGAGACAGGGGATCTCAGCCCCAGCATTTT. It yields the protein CAISPARDRGSQPQHF.